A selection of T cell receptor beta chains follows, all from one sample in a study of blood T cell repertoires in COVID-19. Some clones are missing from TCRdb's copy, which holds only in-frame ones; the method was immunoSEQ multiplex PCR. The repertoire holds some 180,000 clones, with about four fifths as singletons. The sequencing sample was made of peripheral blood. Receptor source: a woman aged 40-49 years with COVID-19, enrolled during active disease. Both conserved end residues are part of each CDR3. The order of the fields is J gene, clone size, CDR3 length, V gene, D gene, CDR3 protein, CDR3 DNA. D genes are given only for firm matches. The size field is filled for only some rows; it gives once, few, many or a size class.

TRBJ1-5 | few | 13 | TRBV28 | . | CASSLEWRVSQHF | TGTGCCAGCAGTCTGGAGTGGAGGGTGTCCCAGCATTTT
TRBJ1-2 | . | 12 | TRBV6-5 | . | CASRGDLYGYTF | TGTGCCAGCAGGGGAGACCTCTATGGCTACACCTTC
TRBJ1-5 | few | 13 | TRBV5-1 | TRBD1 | CASSRTGARPQHF | TGCGCCAGCAGCCGTACAGGGGCTAGGCCCCAGCATTTT
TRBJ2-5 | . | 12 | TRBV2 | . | CASNWREETQYF | TGTGCCAGCAATTGGAGGGAGGAGACCCAGTACTTC
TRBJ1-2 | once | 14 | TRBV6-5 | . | CASRGWGQVEGYTF | TGTGCCAGCAGGGGGTGGGGGCAGGTGGAAGGCTACACCTTC
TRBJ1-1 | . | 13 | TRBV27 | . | CASSQRGRGAAFF | TGTGCCAGCAGCCAAAGGGGGAGGGGGGCGGCTTTCTTT
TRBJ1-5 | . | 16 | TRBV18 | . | CASSPQDRAYNQPQHF | TGTGCCAGCTCACCACAGGACAGAGCTTACAATCAGCCCCAGCATTTT
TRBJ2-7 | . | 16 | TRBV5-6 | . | CASSSSLRGRPDEQYF | TGTGCCAGCAGCTCGTCCTTAAGGGGGAGACCCGACGAGCAGTACTTC
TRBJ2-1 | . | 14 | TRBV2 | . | CASRAAGMGNEQFF | TGTGCCAGCAGAGCCGCAGGGATGGGCAATGAGCAGTTCTTC
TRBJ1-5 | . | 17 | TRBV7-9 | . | CASSLAGYRDSNQPQHF | TGTGCCAGCAGCTTAGCCGGTTACCGGGATAGCAATCAGCCCCAGCATTTT
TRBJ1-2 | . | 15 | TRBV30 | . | CAWSDPTAYRDGYTF | TGTGCCTGGAGTGACCCCACCGCCTACAGGGATGGCTACACCTTC
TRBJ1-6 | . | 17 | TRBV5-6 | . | CASTTTLGTRQNSPLHF | TGTGCCAGCACCACTACGCTCGGCACTAGACAAAATTCACCCCTCCACTTT
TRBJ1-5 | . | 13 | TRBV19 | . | CASRGEGTQPQHF | TGTGCCAGTAGAGGCGAGGGTACTCAGCCCCAGCATTTT
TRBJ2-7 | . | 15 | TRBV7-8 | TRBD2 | CASSYGTSRHYEQYF | TGTGCCAGCAGCTATGGGACTAGCAGACACTACGAGCAGTACTTC
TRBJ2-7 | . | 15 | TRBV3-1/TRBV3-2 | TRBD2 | CASATSGTSGIKQYF | TGTGCCAGCGCGACCTCCGGGACTAGCGGTATAAAGCAGTACTTC
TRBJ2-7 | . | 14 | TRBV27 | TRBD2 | CASSLSGIGYEQYF | TGTGCCAGCAGCTTAAGCGGGATCGGGTACGAGCAGTACTTC
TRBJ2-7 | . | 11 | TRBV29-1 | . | CSVRTNNEQYF | TGCAGCGTCAGAACCAATAACGAGCAGTACTTC
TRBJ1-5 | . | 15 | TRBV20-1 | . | CSASNVGQDNQPQHF | TGCAGTGCTAGTAATGTTGGGCAGGATAATCAGCCCCAGCATTTT
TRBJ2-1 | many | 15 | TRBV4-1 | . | CASSQGGGSYNEQFF | TGCGCCAGCAGCCAAGGAGGGGGCTCCTACAATGAGCAGTTCTTC
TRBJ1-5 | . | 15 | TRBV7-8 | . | CASSLGGGPNQPQHF | TGTGCCAGCAGCTTAGGGGGGGGTCCAAATCAGCCCCAGCATTTT
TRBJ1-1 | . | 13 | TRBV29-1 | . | CSAEWGGNTEAFF | TGCAGCGCTGAATGGGGGGGTAACACTGAAGCTTTCTTT
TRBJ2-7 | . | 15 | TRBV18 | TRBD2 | CASSPPAGGGYEQYF | TGTGCCAGCTCACCACCAGCGGGAGGGGGCTACGAGCAGTACTTC
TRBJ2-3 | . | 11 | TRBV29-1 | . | CSHRLGDTQYF | TGCAGCCATAGGCTAGGAGATACGCAGTATTTT
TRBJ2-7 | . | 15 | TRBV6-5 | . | CASSYKGRGVGEQYF | TGTGCCAGCAGTTATAAGGGCAGGGGGGTAGGCGAGCAGTACTTC
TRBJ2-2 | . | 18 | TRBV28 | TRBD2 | CHTRQGGTSGRADGELFF | TGTCACACCCGTCAGGGGGGGACTAGCGGGAGGGCCGACGGGGAGCTGTTTTTT
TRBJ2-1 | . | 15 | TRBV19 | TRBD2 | CASSTLAGGKYEQFF | TGTGCCAGTAGTACTCTAGCGGGGGGCAAGTATGAGCAGTTCTTC
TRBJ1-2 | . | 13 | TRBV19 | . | CASTTGGGYGYTF | TGTGCCAGTACCACCGGGGGAGGCTATGGCTACACCTTC
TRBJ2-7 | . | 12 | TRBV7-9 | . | CASSPTGSEQYF | TGTGCCAGCAGCCCGACAGGCAGCGAGCAGTACTTC
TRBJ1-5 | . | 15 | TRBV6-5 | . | CASSAGVHANQPQHF | TGTGCCAGTTCCGCAGGGGTCCACGCCAATCAGCCCCAGCATTTT
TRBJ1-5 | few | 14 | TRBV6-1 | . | CASGSGNSNQPQHF | TGTGCCAGCGGTTCAGGGAACAGCAATCAGCCCCAGCATTTT
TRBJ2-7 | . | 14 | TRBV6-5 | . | CASSPPAGGGEQYF | TGTGCCAGCAGTCCCCCGGCAGGGGGAGGTGAGCAGTACTTC
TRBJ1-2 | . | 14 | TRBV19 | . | CASSEVSPTLGYTF | TGTGCCAGTAGTGAGGTCTCGCCGACCCTTGGCTACACCTTC
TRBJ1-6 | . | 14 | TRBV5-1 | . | CASCRGGSGSPLHF | TGCGCCAGCTGCCGGGGAGGGTCTGGTTCACCCCTCCACTTT
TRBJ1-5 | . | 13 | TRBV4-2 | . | CASSPQGNQPQHF | TGTGCCAGCAGCCCTCAGGGGAATCAGCCCCAGCATTTT
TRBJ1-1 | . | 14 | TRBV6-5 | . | CASPLGSSNTEAFF | TGTGCCAGCCCCCTTGGGAGCTCGAACACTGAAGCTTTCTTT
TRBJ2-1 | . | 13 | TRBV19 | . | CASSPGRESEQFF | TGTGCCAGTAGTCCGGGCCGGGAGAGTGAGCAGTTCTTC
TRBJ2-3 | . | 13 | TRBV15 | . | CATRLPSTDTQYF | TGTGCCACGCGCCTACCTAGCACAGATACGCAGTATTTT
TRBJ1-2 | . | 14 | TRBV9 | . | CASSVGAKSYGYTF | TGTGCCAGCAGCGTAGGGGCGAAGAGCTATGGCTACACCTTC
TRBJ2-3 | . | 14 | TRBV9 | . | CASSVGQITDTQYF | TGTGCCAGCAGCGTAGGACAAATCACAGATACGCAGTATTTT
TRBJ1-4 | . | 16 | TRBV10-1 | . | CASSEARGLGREKLFF | TGCGCCAGCAGTGAGGCGAGGGGACTGGGGAGAGAAAAACTGTTTTTT
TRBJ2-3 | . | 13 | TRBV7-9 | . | CASSSDSVYTQYF | TGTGCCAGCAGCTCCGATAGCGTATATACGCAGTATTTT
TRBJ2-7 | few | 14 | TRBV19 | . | CASSQPGLTYEQYF | TGTGCCAGTAGTCAACCGGGACTTACCTACGAGCAGTACTTC
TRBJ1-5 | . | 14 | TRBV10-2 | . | CASSRTEINQPQHF | TGCGCCAGCAGTAGGACAGAAATCAATCAGCCCCAGCATTTT
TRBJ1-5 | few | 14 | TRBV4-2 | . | CASSQSEGNQPQHF | TGTGCCAGCAGCCAATCCGAGGGAAATCAGCCCCAGCATTTT
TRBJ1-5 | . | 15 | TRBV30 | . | CAWTFAGGGHQPQHF | TGTGCCTGGACCTTCGCTGGGGGAGGCCATCAGCCCCAGCATTTT
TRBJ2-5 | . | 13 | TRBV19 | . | CASSMILGETQYF | TGTGCCAGTAGTATGATTCTCGGGGAGACCCAGTACTTC
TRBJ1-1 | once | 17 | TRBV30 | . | CAWSVGQGLVENTEAFF | TGTGCCTGGAGTGTGGGGCAGGGCTTGGTCGAGAACACTGAAGCTTTCTTT
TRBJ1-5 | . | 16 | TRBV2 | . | CASSEVQVRHYQPQHF | TGTGCCAGCAGTGAAGTACAGGTGAGACATTATCAGCCCCAGCATTTT
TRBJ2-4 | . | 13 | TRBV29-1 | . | CSALGGPKNIQYF | TGCAGCGCCCTGGGGGGGCCCAAAAACATTCAGTACTTC
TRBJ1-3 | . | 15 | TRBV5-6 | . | CASSFDSLSGNTIYF | TGTGCCAGCAGCTTTGACAGTCTGTCTGGAAACACCATATATTTT
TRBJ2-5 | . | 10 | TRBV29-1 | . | CSVERETQYF | TGCAGCGTTGAACGAGAGACCCAGTACTTC
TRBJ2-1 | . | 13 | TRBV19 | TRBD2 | CASSPGTSGEQFF | TGTGCCAGTAGTCCCGGGACTAGCGGGGAGCAGTTCTTC